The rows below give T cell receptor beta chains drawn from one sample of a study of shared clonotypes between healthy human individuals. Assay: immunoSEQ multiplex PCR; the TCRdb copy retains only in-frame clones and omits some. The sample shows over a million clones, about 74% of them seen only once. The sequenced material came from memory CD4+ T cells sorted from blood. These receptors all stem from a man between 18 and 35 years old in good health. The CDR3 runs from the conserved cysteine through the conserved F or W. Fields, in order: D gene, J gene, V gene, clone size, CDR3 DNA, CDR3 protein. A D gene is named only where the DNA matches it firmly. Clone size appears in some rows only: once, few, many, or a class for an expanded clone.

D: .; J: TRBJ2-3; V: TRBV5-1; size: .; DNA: TGCGCCAGCAGCTTGTCGCTGCTCACAGATACGCAGTATTTT; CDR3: CASSLSLLTDTQYF
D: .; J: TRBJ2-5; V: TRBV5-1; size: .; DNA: TGCGCCAGCAGCTCCCCCGGGTCCCCTCAAGAGACCCAGTACTTC; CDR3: CASSSPGSPQETQYF
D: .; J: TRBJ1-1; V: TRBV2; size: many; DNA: TGTGCCAGCAGTGTCGGGAACACTGAAGCTTTCTTT; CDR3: CASSVGNTEAFF
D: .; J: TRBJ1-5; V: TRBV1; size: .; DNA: TGCACCATCCCCCGAGCTTGCATGATTTATAGCAATCAGCCCCAGCATTTT; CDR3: CTIPRACMIYSNQPQHF
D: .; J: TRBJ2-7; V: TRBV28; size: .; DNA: TGTGCCAGCAGTCTGGTCTGGGGGTACGAGCAGTACTTC; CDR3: CASSLVWGYEQYF
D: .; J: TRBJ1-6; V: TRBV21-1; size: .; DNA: TGTGCCAGCAGCAAAGGGAGGGGTCATGATTCACCCCTCCACTTT; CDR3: CASSKGRGHDSPLHF
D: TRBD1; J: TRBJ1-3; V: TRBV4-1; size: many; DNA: TGCGCCAGCAGCCAATCCGGACAGGGAGGAAACACCATATATTTT; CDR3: CASSQSGQGGNTIYF
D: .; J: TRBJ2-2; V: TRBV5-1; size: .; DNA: TGCGCCAGCAGCAAATCGACAAATTCGAACACCGGGGAGCTGTTTTTT; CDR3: CASSKSTNSNTGELFF
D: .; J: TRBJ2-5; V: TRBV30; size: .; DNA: TGTGCCTGGAATTCGGGTCAAGAGACCCAGTACTTC; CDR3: CAWNSGQETQYF
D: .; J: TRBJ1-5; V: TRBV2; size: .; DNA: TGTGCCAGCAGTCAACAGGGATTCAGCAATCAGCCCCAGCATTTT; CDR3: CASSQQGFSNQPQHF
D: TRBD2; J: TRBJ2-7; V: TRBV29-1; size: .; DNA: TGCAGCGTTACCGGACTAGCGGGAGCGTTGGTCTACGAGCAGTACTTC; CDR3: CSVTGLAGALVYEQYF
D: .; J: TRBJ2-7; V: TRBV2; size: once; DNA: TGTGCCAGCAGTCTTAACATAGGTGGGAGTTACGAGCAGTACTTC; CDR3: CASSLNIGGSYEQYF
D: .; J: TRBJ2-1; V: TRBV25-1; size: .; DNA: TGTGCCAGCAGTGACTCAGGGAGGCACAATGAGCAGTTCTTC; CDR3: CASSDSGRHNEQFF
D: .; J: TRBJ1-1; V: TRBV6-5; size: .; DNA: TGTGCCAGCAGTTACGGGGGGGGCACTGAAGCTTTCTTT; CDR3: CASSYGGGTEAFF
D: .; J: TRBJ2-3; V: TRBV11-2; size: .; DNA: TGTGCCAGCAGCTTAGTGTTCGGCGGGGACTCCACAGATACGCAGTATTTT; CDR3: CASSLVFGGDSTDTQYF
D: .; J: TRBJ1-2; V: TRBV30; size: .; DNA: TGTGCCTGGAGTGTAGGACACCCAGATTCCGGCTACACCTTC; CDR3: CAWSVGHPDSGYTF
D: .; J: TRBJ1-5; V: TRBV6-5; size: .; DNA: TGTGCCAGCAGTTACGCACAGATGATCAATCAGCCCCAGCATTTT; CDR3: CASSYAQMINQPQHF
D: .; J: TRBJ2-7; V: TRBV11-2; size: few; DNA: TGTGCCAGCAGCTTATTCTGGGATGGGGTCTACGAGCAGTACTTC; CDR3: CASSLFWDGVYEQYF
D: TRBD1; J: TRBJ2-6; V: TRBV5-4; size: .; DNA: TGTGCCAGCAGCCCAGGGGGCCCCGGGGCCAACGTCCTGACTTTC; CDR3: CASSPGGPGANVLTF
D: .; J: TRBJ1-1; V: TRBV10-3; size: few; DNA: TGTGCCATCAGTGAGTCTACAGGGAGGCCTGAAGCTTTCTTT; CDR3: CAISESTGRPEAFF
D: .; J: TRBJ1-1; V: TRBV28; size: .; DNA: TGTGCCAGCAGTTCCAGGTTAAGTTTCGGCACTGAAGCTTTCTTT; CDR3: CASSSRLSFGTEAFF
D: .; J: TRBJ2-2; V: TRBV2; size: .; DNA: TGTGCCAGCAGTGAAGCGGGGGGACTCGGGGAGCTGTTTTTT; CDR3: CASSEAGGLGELFF
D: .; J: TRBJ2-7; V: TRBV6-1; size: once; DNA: TGTGCCAGCAATGAGGGCCCAAACCGCTACGAGCAGTACTTC; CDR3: CASNEGPNRYEQYF
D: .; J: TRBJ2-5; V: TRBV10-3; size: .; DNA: TGTGCCATCGGACAGACCCAAGAGACCCAGTACTTC; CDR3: CAIGQTQETQYF
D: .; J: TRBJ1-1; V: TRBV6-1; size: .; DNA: TGTGCCAGCAGTGCCACCTCGGGGGGGGCCTTTTACACTGAAGCTTTCTTT; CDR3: CASSATSGGAFYTEAFF
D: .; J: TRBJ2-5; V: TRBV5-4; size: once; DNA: TGTGCCAGCAGCCTTGGACTGATAGGGGAGACCCAGTACTTC; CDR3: CASSLGLIGETQYF
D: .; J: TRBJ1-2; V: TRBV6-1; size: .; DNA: TGTGCCAGCAGTGAAAACTTGTCAATAGGGACATATGGCTACACCTTC; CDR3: CASSENLSIGTYGYTF
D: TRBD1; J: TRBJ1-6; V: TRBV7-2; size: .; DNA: TGTGCCAGCAGCTTCGGCAGGGGGGGCTATAATTCACCCCTCCACTTT; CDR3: CASSFGRGGYNSPLHF
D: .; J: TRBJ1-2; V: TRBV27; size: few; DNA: TGTGCCAGCAGTTTACTTGGGGGTTGGGGCTACACCTTC; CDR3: CASSLLGGWGYTF
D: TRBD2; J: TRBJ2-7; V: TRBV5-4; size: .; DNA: TGTGCCAGCAGCCCTCAAGCGGGAGTCTACGAGCAGTACTTC; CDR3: CASSPQAGVYEQYF
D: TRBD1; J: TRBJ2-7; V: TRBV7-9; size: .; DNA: TGTGCCAGCAGCTTAGGCCGGACAGGCGAGCAGTACTTC; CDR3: CASSLGRTGEQYF
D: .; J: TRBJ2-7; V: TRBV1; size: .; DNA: TGCACCAGCAGCCAACAACTTAGGTGTTTTTACTACTACGAGCAGTACTTC; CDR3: CTSSQQLRCFYYYEQYF
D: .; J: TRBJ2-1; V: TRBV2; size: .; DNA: TGTGCCAGCAGGTGGGGGGTTACGGACAATGAGCAGTTCTTC; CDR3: CASRWGVTDNEQFF
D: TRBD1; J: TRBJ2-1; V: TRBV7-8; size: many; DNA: TGTGCCAGCAGCTCGAGCCCCCCGTTCCGGGACAGGGGTCCCAATGAGCAGTTCTTC; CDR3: CASSSSPPFRDRGPNEQFF